This T cell receptor (beta chain) was profiled in a study of early T cells in non-severe SARS-CoV-2 infection. Background on the study: Sequencing of unsorted whole blood was done on bulk RNA, leaving chains unpaired. Study-wide results and limits: There was a bias toward anti-spike CD8 responses in VDJdb matching, which missed private and CD4 specificities.

Each cDNA molecule carried a unique molecular identifier. From the 5' RACE reads, TCRdb called clonotypes with MiXCR, one entry per CDR3 protein. The profile shows some 40,000 distinct CDR3 sequences, almost 5.5% of them singletons. Ten or more counts support this clonotype. The antigen is not known. CDR3 length equals 12 residues. Trimming shortened V by 1 base and J by 6 bases, and 6 bases separated the two germline ends. Germline V gene lookup returns CDR1 SGHTA and CDR2 FQGNSA. J is TRBJ2-5 and V is TRBV7-2; D gene unclear. The starting material was whole blood, obtained at baseline. The clonotype comes from an adult who was a healthcare worker with PCR-confirmed SARS-CoV-2 infection or an uninfected control (not recorded which). CDR3 in DNA: TGTGCCAGCAGCTTAGATCTGAAGACCCAGTACTTC. This translates into CASSLDLKTQYF.